A selection of T cell receptor beta chains follows, all from one sample in a study of blood T cell repertoires in COVID-19. Clones were read by immunoSEQ multiplex PCR, and TCRdb kept only the in-frame ones, dropping some. The sample carries about 120,000 clones, over 65% recorded once. Sequenced material: peripheral blood. The receptor set was obtained from a man aged 25-40 years with acute or convalescent COVID-19. Each CDR3 is given with its conserved first and last residue. A D gene is named only where the DNA matches it firmly. Where a row states a size, it is once, few, many or the class of an expanded clone; other rows omit it.

clone_size	v_call	d_call	j_call	cdr3_nt	cdr3_aa
NA	TRBV6-1	TRBD1	TRBJ1-1	TGTGCCAGCAGTGAGAGGGGGCGCGGAACTGAAGCTTTCTTT	CASSERGRGTEAFF
NA	TRBV6-5	NA	TRBJ2-3	TGTGCCAGCAGTCCGACCCGGGACTTCACAGATACGCAGTATTTT	CASSPTRDFTDTQYF
NA	TRBV7-8	TRBD1	TRBJ1-4	TGTGCCAGCAGCTTATCGACAGGGGCTAATGAAAAACTGTTTTTT	CASSLSTGANEKLFF
NA	TRBV6-1	NA	TRBJ2-3	TGTGCCAGCAGTGACAGGGGTCCAGATACGCAGTATTTT	CASSDRGPDTQYF
NA	TRBV29-1	NA	TRBJ1-1	TGCAGCGCGATACAGGAATACACTGAAGCTTTCTTT	CSAIQEYTEAFF
NA	TRBV25-1	NA	TRBJ1-5	TGTGCCAGCAGTGATACGGGGGTCCACCAGCCCCAGCATTTT	CASSDTGVHQPQHF
few	TRBV6-5	TRBD2	TRBJ2-7	TGTGCCAGCAGTTACTCTCTAGCGGGGCCTTACGAGCAGTACTTC	CASSYSLAGPYEQYF
NA	TRBV4-3	TRBD1	TRBJ2-7	TGCGCCAGCAGCCACGGGACAGGGAGTTACGAGCAGTACTTC	CASSHGTGSYEQYF
NA	TRBV5-4	TRBD2	TRBJ2-1	TGTGCCAGCAGCTCGGGACTAGCGGGAGAGGAGCAGTTCTTC	CASSSGLAGEEQFF
NA	TRBV6-5	TRBD1	TRBJ1-1	TGTGCCAGCAGTTACATGGACAGGAGGGGCACTGAAGCTTTCTTT	CASSYMDRRGTEAFF
NA	TRBV30	NA	TRBJ1-1	TGTGCCGGCGAAAGGGAGACCCGAGCTTTCTTT	CAGERETRAFF
NA	TRBV6-6	TRBD1	TRBJ1-1	TGTGCCAGCAGTCGACCTAACGGGACAGGGGTGACTGAAGCTTTCTTT	CASSRPNGTGVTEAFF
NA	TRBV6-1	NA	TRBJ1-5	TGTGCCAGCAGTGAAAGGGGCGGCCAGCCCCAGCATTTT	CASSERGGQPQHF
NA	TRBV7-2	TRBD2	TRBJ2-1	TGTGCCAGCAGCTCGGACGTCGGGACTAGCACGAATGAGCAGTTCTTC	CASSSDVGTSTNEQFF
NA	TRBV5-8	TRBD2	TRBJ2-4	TGTGCCAGCAGCTTAGGACTAGCGGGTAACATTCAGTACTTC	CASSLGLAGNIQYF
NA	TRBV5-5	TRBD2	TRBJ2-3	TGTGCCAGCACGCTAAGCGTGGCGGGGGGGACAGATACGCAGTATTTT	CASTLSVAGGTDTQYF
once	TRBV25-1	NA	TRBJ1-6	TGTGCCAGCAGTGAACAGGGGACTAATTCACCCCTCCACTTT	CASSEQGTNSPLHF
NA	TRBV6-5	TRBD2	TRBJ2-5	TGTGCCAGCGGGGGGGACTCGTACCAAGAGACCCAGTACTTC	CASGGDSYQETQYF
NA	TRBV4-2	TRBD2	TRBJ2-1	TGTGCCAGCAGCCAAGAACTAGCGGGCTCCTACAATGAGCAGTTCTTC	CASSQELAGSYNEQFF
NA	TRBV3-1/TRBV3-2	NA	TRBJ2-7	TGTGCCAGCAGCCAGAGCATGGAGCAGTACTTC	CASSQSMEQYF
NA	TRBV27	NA	TRBJ2-1	TGTGCCAGCAGTTTATTAGGGACTCCCCAGTTCTTC	CASSLLGTPQFF
NA	TRBV6-5	TRBD1	TRBJ1-1	TGTGCCAGCAGTCGACAGGGTATGAACACTGAAGCTTTCTTT	CASSRQGMNTEAFF
once	TRBV5-5	NA	TRBJ1-5	TGTGCCAGCAGCTTACAGGGATATAGCAATCAGCCCCAGCATTTT	CASSLQGYSNQPQHF
NA	TRBV5-4	NA	TRBJ2-1	TGTGCCAGCAGCTTAAGGGGGGAGCAGTTCTTC	CASSLRGEQFF
NA	TRBV2	TRBD1	TRBJ1-5	TGTGCCAGCAGCCGCGACAGGGGCGATCAGCCCCAGCATTTT	CASSRDRGDQPQHF
NA	TRBV4-2	NA	TRBJ1-2	TGTGCCAGCAGCCAAGGGAAGTCCGGACTTCCTGGCTACACCTTC	CASSQGKSGLPGYTF
few	TRBV15	NA	TRBJ2-2	TGTGCCACCAGCCTAAACACCGGGGAGCTGTTTTTT	CATSLNTGELFF
NA	TRBV5-4	TRBD1	TRBJ2-7	TGTGCCAGCAGCCTACAAATTACGACAGGGGGCCACGAGCAGTACTTC	CASSLQITTGGHEQYF
NA	TRBV19	TRBD1	TRBJ1-1	TGTGCCAGCCAACGGGGCAGGGGGACTGAAGCTTTCTTT	CASQRGRGTEAFF
NA	TRBV7-8	TRBD1	TRBJ2-2	TGTGCCAGCAGCTTAGGCAGGGGGAGCACCGGGGAGCTGTTTTTT	CASSLGRGSTGELFF
NA	TRBV18	TRBD2	TRBJ2-5	TGTGCCAGCTCACCATATTTGAGCGGGGGCGACCCCTACCAAGAGACCCAGTACTTC	CASSPYLSGGDPYQETQYF
NA	TRBV18	NA	TRBJ2-4	TGTGCCAGCTCACTTTCGAGTTCGAACATTCAGTACTTC	CASSLSSSNIQYF
few	TRBV6-2/TRBV6-3	NA	TRBJ2-3	TGTGCCAGCAGTGCGACAGCCCTTAGCGGCCTTAGCACAGATACGCAGTATTTT	CASSATALSGLSTDTQYF
NA	TRBV10-3	NA	TRBJ1-1	TGTGCCATCAGTCTTAAGCAGAACACTGAAGCTTTCTTT	CAISLKQNTEAFF
NA	TRBV4-1	NA	TRBJ2-2	TGCGCCAGCAGCGGTGCAGGGTCTACCGGGGAGCTGTTTTTT	CASSGAGSTGELFF
NA	TRBV9	TRBD2	TRBJ2-5	TGTGCCAGCAGCCCCCCGGCAGGACTAGCGGGACCCGGGACCCAGTACTTC	CASSPPAGLAGPGTQYF
NA	TRBV27	NA	TRBJ2-7	TGTGCCAGCAGTTTATCTGTGAACAGCCGTATCTACGAGCAGTACTTC	CASSLSVNSRIYEQYF
NA	TRBV28	TRBD1	TRBJ1-4	TGTGCCAGCCTCGGGACAGCTAATGAAAAACTGTTTTTT	CASLGTANEKLFF
NA	TRBV19	TRBD2	TRBJ2-2	TGTGCCAGTAGAACCGGGACTAGCGGGACTAACACCGGGGAGCTGTTTTTT	CASRTGTSGTNTGELFF
NA	TRBV4-2	TRBD1	TRBJ1-3	TGTGCCAGCAGCCAGGACCCGACAGGGAGCGGAAACACCATATATTTT	CASSQDPTGSGNTIYF
NA	TRBV25-1	TRBD1	TRBJ1-1	TGTGCCAGCAGTGAAAAGACAGGGTGGGAGTTGAACACTGAAGCTTTCTTT	CASSEKTGWELNTEAFF
NA	TRBV5-8	TRBD2	TRBJ2-2	TGTGCCAGCAGCCGCCCCGGGACTAGGAACACCGGGGAGCTGTTTTTT	CASSRPGTRNTGELFF
once	TRBV2	NA	TRBJ2-2	TGTGCCAGCAGACCCCCTTCAGGGCGGGATACCGGGGAGCTGTTTTTT	CASRPPSGRDTGELFF
NA	TRBV11-1	TRBD2	TRBJ2-3	TGTGCCAGCAGCTTAAGCGGGAGGACAGATACGCAGTATTTT	CASSLSGRTDTQYF
NA	TRBV14	NA	TRBJ1-2	TGTGCCAGCAGTTCCTCCGGCCAGACTTTCTATGGCTACACCTTC	CASSSSGQTFYGYTF
NA	TRBV11-2	TRBD2	TRBJ2-1	TGTGCCAGCAGCTTGAGCGGGAGGATGGTGGATGAGCAGTTCTTC	CASSLSGRMVDEQFF
once	TRBV27	NA	TRBJ2-6	TGTGCCAGCAGTTATGACAGGTTGGCAGCAGCAGCCGGGGCCAACGTCCTGACTTTC	CASSYDRLAAAAGANVLTF
once	TRBV4-3	TRBD2	TRBJ2-1	TGCGCCAGCAGCCAAGCCCCGACTAGCGGGGGCTACAATGAGCAGTTCTTC	CASSQAPTSGGYNEQFF
few	TRBV4-2	NA	TRBJ2-1	TGTGCCAGCAGCCAAGAAGCCCAGGGCGATGAGCAGTTCTTC	CASSQEAQGDEQFF
NA	TRBV5-6	NA	TRBJ2-6	TGTGCCAGCAGCTTGCGCGTAAGTGGGGCCAACGTCCTGACTTTC	CASSLRVSGANVLTF
NA	TRBV19	NA	TRBJ1-1	TGTGCCAGTAGGCTAGCAGCTGAAGCTTTCTTT	CASRLAAEAFF
NA	TRBV28	TRBD1	TRBJ1-5	TGTGCCAGCAGTTTACTGCCCGGGACAGGGACCCAGCCCCAGCATTTT	CASSLLPGTGTQPQHF
NA	TRBV6-2/TRBV6-3	TRBD1	TRBJ1-2	TGTGCCAGCAGTGACCGGACAGGGTTACACTATGGCTACACCTTC	CASSDRTGLHYGYTF
NA	TRBV9	TRBD1	TRBJ1-3	TGTGCCAGCAGCCTAACCGGGACAGGGACTGGAAACACCATATATTTT	CASSLTGTGTGNTIYF
NA	TRBV9	NA	TRBJ1-1	TGTGCCAGCAGCGCCAGAGGCGGGGGCGGAGAGAACACTGAAGCTTTCTTT	CASSARGGGGENTEAFF
NA	TRBV7-3	TRBD2	TRBJ2-5	TGTGCCAGCAGCTTAAGGGGCTCTCCTTGGGGGGAGGGAGAGACCCAGTACTTC	CASSLRGSPWGEGETQYF
NA	TRBV2	NA	TRBJ2-2	TGTGCCAGCAGTGACAGGGCTAACACCGGGGAGCTGTTTTTT	CASSDRANTGELFF
NA	TRBV5-4	TRBD2	TRBJ2-3	TGTGCCAGCAGCTTGGCCTTGACTAGCGGGAGGGGTACGCAGTATTTT	CASSLALTSGRGTQYF
NA	TRBV12-5	NA	TRBJ1-2	TGTGCTAGTGGTTTGGGTAGGGGTAATAACTATGGCTACACCTTC	CASGLGRGNNYGYTF